The T cell receptor beta chain described here comes from a study of OX40 agonist ivuxolimab in advanced cancers. Trimming left V 7 bases short and J 4 bases short, with 19 bases between. CDR3 size: 14 residues. Germline lookup yields CDR1 SQVTM and CDR2 ANQGSEA. This clone has only one observation. The table came from immunoSEQ multiplex PCR; TCRdb's copy has only in-frame clones and leaves some out. The data hold 55,000 to 80,000 clones, with roughly 87% observed a single time. This clonotype was sampled from an adult with an advanced solid tumor such as melanoma, head and neck, liver or kidney cancer. Sequencing was performed on CD4+ or CD8+ T cells sorted from blood, taken in a trial of the OX40 agonist ivuxolimab. The chain joins TRBV29-1 to TRBJ1-1, with D possibly matching TRBD1 (5 bases). DNA of the CDR3: TGCAGCGCTTCATTAGTCAGGGCATCCACTGAAGCTTTCTTT. As protein: CSASLVRASTEAFF.